The source of this TCR beta chain is a study of blood T cells in healthy people across ages. The use of a sample-barcoded 5' primer and a J-beta primer mix characterized a second PCR of roughly 6 to 11 cycles. Each cDNA molecule was tagged by a template-switch adaptor with 12 random nucleotides. TCRdb re-analysed the 5' RACE reads in MiXCR, keeping a single row per CDR3 protein. The sample holds fewer than 800,000 distinct CDR3 sequences, approximately 30% seen once. The amount of total RNA extracted per sample was at least 5.5 micrograms. Study-level results: Among T cells, TCR beta diversity per million cells dropped roughly linearly as age rose. TCR beta diversity was tightly associated with the proportion of naive T cells.

Trimming shortened V by 3 bases and J by 2 bases, and 13 bases separated the two germline ends. The CDR3 length is 15 residues. CDR1 and CDR2 from the germline V gene are SGHNT and YYREEE (reference sequence). This clonotype was counted a few times. The target antigen is unknown. The TCR sequence derives from a woman aged 80 or older in good health. Source material: blood. This chain uses TRBV5-4 with TRBJ2-3; D unresolved. The CDR3 DNA reads TGTGCCAGCAGCTCCGGGCTCACCTACACAGATACGCAGTATTTT. Its protein is CASSSGLTYTDTQYF.